The entry below describes one TCR beta chain. The V gene's germline CDR1 is MGHDK and CDR2 SYGVNS. The CDR3 totals 15 residues. V was clipped by 5 bases and J by 0 bases, with 12 bases between them. This entry belongs to a study of blood T cell repertoires in COVID-19. Turning to the study itself: The United States, Italy and Spain supplied acute and convalescent COVID-19 samples.

Methods used by the authors: Scientists estimated how many nucleated cells there were by amplifying reference gene primers. Only in-frame clones appear in the TCRdb table, and some are missing; sequencing was by immunoSEQ multiplex PCR. V and J calls and clone size are given by that table; D and trimming were obtained from the DNA. The sample shows roughly 230,000 clones, 70% to 90% of them seen only once. The sequenced material came from peripheral blood. J is TRBJ2-3 and V is TRBV25-1; perhaps TRBD1 as D (7 bases). The receptor's source is a man aged 35 to 55 with acute or convalescent COVID-19. CDR3 sequence reads: CASSRQGLSTDTQYF. CDR3 coding DNA: TGTGCCAGCAGTAGACAGGGACTCAGCACAGATACGCAGTATTTT.